Included here is one T cell receptor (beta chain) sequence, with context. The CDR3 covers 15 residues. Germline CDR1 SGHTA, CDR2 FQGTGA. Trimming removed 1 base at V and 5 bases at J, with 15 bases between. This entry is derived from a study of blood T cell repertoires in COVID-19. The wider study: COVID-19 samples from acute and convalescent phases originated in the United States, Italy and Spain. T cells, B-cell-depleted T cells, or PBMCs provided the cDNA or gDNA that served as material.

Authors' data handling: Amplification with reference gene primers provided the estimates of nucleated cell counts. Using immunoSEQ multiplex PCR, the repertoire was profiled, and TCRdb retains in-frame clones only, with some absent. V and J calls and clone size are copied from that table; D and trimming were computed from the DNA. The table records 95,000 to 150,000 clones, 80% of them present only once. J is TRBJ2-7 and V is TRBV7-3; the D gene is possibly TRBD1 (6 bases). Sequenced input: peripheral blood. The sequence derives from a man between 60 and 75 years old with active or convalescent COVID-19. DNA of the CDR3: TGTGCCAGCAGCTTAAGTGCCAGGGGATGGGACGAGCAGTACTTC. This sequence encodes CASSLSARGWDEQYF.